The next 25 T cell receptor beta chains were all read from a single sample in a study of early T cells in non-severe SARS-CoV-2 infection (dated by TCRdb to the early 2020s). Library prep was done by 5' RACE. TCRdb lists the instrument as NextSeq 500. TCRdb handled the public reads itself, with Q25 trimming in fastp and clone calling in MiXCR, and kept productive beta chains. Rows with a matching CDR3 protein are joined into one entry that keeps the most common DNA and genes. The sample table holds approximately 88,000 distinct CDR3 sequences, of which 12% to 15% were seen once. The ten largest clones take up about 1.4% of the sample. The specimen was whole blood. These receptors originate from an adult who was a healthcare worker with PCR-confirmed SARS-CoV-2 infection or an uninfected control (not recorded which).

This clonotype has at least ten counts. The chain is built from TRBV5-4 and TRBJ2-1; D unresolved. V was cut by 4 bases and J by 6 bases, with 17 bases left in between. Germline CDR1 is SGHNT and CDR2 is YYREEE (reference sequence). The CDR3 covers 15 residues. Here the CDR3 DNA reads TGTGCCAGCAGCCCCGCCGTGGGAAAAGGCAATGAGCAGTTCTTC. This codes for CASSPAVGKGNEQFF.

This clonotype was detected ten times or more. The chain links TRBV18 to TRBJ2-1; 8 bases map to TRBD2. The CDR3 has 16 residues. V was pared by 3 bases and J by 0 bases, with 4 bases of the junction left unmatched. CDR1 is KGHSH and CDR2 is LQKENI in the germline V gene. This chain's CDR3 is CASSPVAGSSYNEQFF. In DNA, the CDR3 is TGTGCCAGCTCACCCGTAGCGGGGAGCTCCTACAATGAGCAGTTCTTC.

The chain employs TRBV12-3 or TRBV12-4 and TRBJ2-3; 10 nucleotides agree with TRBD2. V shed 2 bases, J shed 3 bases, and the junction held 11 bases outside the gene matches. The CDR3 runs to 18 residues. CDR3 sequence: CASSLSGGAPETTDTQYF. The DNA of the CDR3 is TGTGCCAGCAGTTTAAGCGGGGGGGCCCCAGAGACAACAGATACGCAGTATTTT.

This clonotype was found many times. The chain joins TRBV4-3 to TRBJ2-3, with TRBD2 matching over 7 bases. The V segment lost 6 bases and the J segment 0 bases; nucleotides outside the gene matches: 3. The CDR3 has 14 residues. The V gene's germline CDR1 is LGHNA and CDR2 YSLEER. CDR3 nucleotides: TGCGCCAGCAGGTCCGGGGGGAGCACAGATACGCAGTATTTT. Protein product: CASRSGGSTDTQYF.

Many counts were recorded for this clonotype. The chain employs TRBV5-6 and TRBJ2-5, with a weak D call TRBD2 (6 bases). This CDR3 spans 13 amino acids. Per the germline V gene, CDR1 is SGHDT and CDR2 is YYEEEE. V lost 2 bases and J 4 bases, leaving 9 bases between the germline ends. Written as DNA, the CDR3 is TGTGCCAGCAGCTTTTCTAGCGCAGAGACCCAGTACTTC. Encoded protein: CASSFSSAETQYF.

This clonotype showed up many times. The V gene is TRBV19, the J gene TRBJ2-6, with a weak D call TRBD2 (5 bases). Germline lookup yields CDR1 LNHDA and CDR2 SQIVND (reference sequence). The CDR3 has 16 residues. The germline V and J ends were trimmed by 0 bases and 4 bases, with 10 bases remaining between them. DNA of the CDR3: TGTGCCAGTAGTATAGAAACCGGGGTCGGGGCCAACGTCCTGACTTTC. Protein product: CASSIETGVGANVLTF.

The gene calls are TRBV11-2 and TRBJ2-1; D remains unclear. The V end was cut by 3 bases, the J end by 3 bases, with 12 bases between. The CDR3 has 15 residues. In germline, CDR1 is SGHAT, CDR2 FQNNGV. The CDR3 region is CASSLGSKVYNEQFF. In nucleotides, the CDR3 is TGTGCCAGCAGCTTGGGCAGCAAAGTCTACAATGAGCAGTTCTTC.

This clonotype has only a few counts. The V and J genes are TRBV11-2 and TRBJ2-1; 9 bases line up with TRBD2. This CDR3 contains 15 residues. From germline, CDR1 is SGHAT and CDR2 FQNNGV. V was clipped by 5 bases and J by 5 bases; unmatched bases: 7. The CDR3 sequence is CASSESGGLNNEQFF. CDR3 coding DNA: TGTGCCAGCAGCGAGAGCGGGGGGCTTAACAATGAGCAGTTCTTC.

This clonotype was detected only a few times. This chain joins TRBV20-1 and TRBJ2-3, with a tentative D call TRBD2 (5 bases). This CDR3 comprises 13 residues. Germline-derived CDR1 and CDR2 are DFQATT and SNEGSKA (reference sequence). The V end was cut by 5 bases, the J end by 1 base, with 10 bases between. The CDR3, as DNA: TGCAGTGCTCCGATGCGGGGCACAGATACGCAGTATTTT. Translated: CSAPMRGTDTQYF.

The chain employs TRBV7-2 and TRBJ1-6, with TRBD1 as a possible D gene (6 bases). Germline assignment: CDR1 SGHTA and CDR2 FQGNSA. The CDR3 consists of 15 residues. Deletions cut 6 bases from V and 7 bases from J, with 16 bases between. The CDR3 DNA is TGTGCCAGCAGATCACAGGGATTTCGGAATTCACCCCTCCACTTT. Translating gives CASRSQGFRNSPLHF.

V gene TRBV9 combines with J gene TRBJ1-2; D is possibly TRBD1 (6 bases). V was pared by 4 bases and J by 4 bases, with 20 bases between. Germline V gene sequence: CDR1 SGDLS, CDR2 YYNGEE. CDR3 length: 16 amino acids. The CDR3 region has the DNA TGTGCCAGCAGCCCTACACAGGGACAAGCCTCCTATGGCTACACCTTC. Its translation is CASSPTQGQASYGYTF. The complete variable domain, with remaining parts taken from reference TRBV9 and TRBJ1-2, reads DSGVTQTPKHLITATGQRVTLRCSPRSGDLSVYWYQQSLDQGLQFLIQYYNGEERAKGNILERFSAQQFPDLHSELNLSSLELGDSALYFCASSPTQGQASYGYTFGSGTRLTVV.

V and J are TRBV7-2 and TRBJ1-1; 7 nucleotides align to TRBD1. V lost 4 bases and J lost 5; bases outside the gene matches: 7. Germline V gene sequence: CDR1 SGHTA, CDR2 FQGNSA. The CDR3 has 14 amino acids. The CDR3 bases are TGTGCCAGCAGCTCATGGGACAGAGCTACTGAAGCTTTCTTT. It codes for CASSSWDRATEAFF.

In its sample, this clonotype was seen a few times. The gene calls are TRBV2 and TRBJ2-2, with D possibly TRBD1 on 5 matching bases. V was pared by 8 bases and J by 5 bases, with 12 bases between. The CDR3 has 13 amino acids. Germline V gene data show CDR1 as SNHLY and CDR2 as FYNNEI. The CDR3 reads CASCRVGTGELFF. CDR3 nucleotide sequence: TGTGCCAGCTGCAGGGTCGGGACCGGGGAGCTGTTTTTT.

The V gene is TRBV2, the J gene TRBJ2-3; 9 positions match TRBD1. CDR1 SNHLY and CDR2 FYNNEI come from the germline V gene. Trimming took 8 bases from V and 2 from J; bases not matched to a gene: 5. The CDR3 is 14 amino acids. The CDR3 nucleotides are TGTGCCAGCGCACAGGGGGCGGTCACAGATACGCAGTATTTT. It translates to CASAQGAVTDTQYF.

V and J are TRBV7-2 and TRBJ2-3, with no clear D. The ends were cut back, 5 bases at V and 2 bases at J, with 8 bases in the middle. Per germline, CDR1 SGHTA and CDR2 FQGNSA. The CDR3 is made up of 13 amino acids. In DNA, the CDR3 is TGTGCCAGCAGCCTAGATTTCACAGATACGCAGTATTTT. Its translation is CASSLDFTDTQYF.

The sample holds many counts of this clonotype. The chain combines TRBV11-2 with TRBJ2-3; no reliable D call. This CDR3 spans 14 amino acids. In germline, CDR1 is SGHAT, CDR2 FQNNGV. V was trimmed by 1 base and J by 2 bases, leaving 7 bases between them. For the CDR3, the DNA is TGTGCCAGCAGCTTAGGGAGCGTCACAGATACGCAGTATTTT. This gives the protein CASSLGSVTDTQYF.

In this sample, this clonotype turned up a few times. V gene TRBV5-1 combines with J gene TRBJ1-2; TRBD1 aligns across 7 bases. The CDR3 extends over 16 amino acids. Germline V lookup: CDR1 SGHRS, CDR2 YFSETQ. With V trimmed by 7 bases and J by 2 bases, 14 bases remained unmatched. The CDR3 sequence: CASRLVEGALNYGYTF. The CDR3 DNA follows: TGCGCCAGCCGCCTGGTGGAGGGGGCCTTAAACTATGGCTACACCTTC.

The rearrangement joins TRBV29-1 to TRBJ2-6, with D hard to call. In germline, CDR1 is SQVTM, CDR2 ANQGSEA. The germline V and J ends were trimmed by 4 bases and 0 bases, with 7 bases remaining between them. The CDR3 has 14 residues. The CDR3 nucleotides are TGCAGCGTTGTACCTTTCTCTGGGGCCAACGTCCTGACTTTC. Its protein is CSVVPFSGANVLTF.

V and J are TRBV20-1 and TRBJ1-5; D is unclear. V was trimmed by 1 base and J by 1 base, leaving 5 bases between them. CDR3 length: 13 amino acids. Germline CDR1 and CDR2: DFQATT and SNEGSKA (reference sequence). This chain's CDR3 is CSARVDSNQPQHF. CDR3 nucleotide sequence: TGCAGTGCTAGAGTGGACAGCAATCAGCCCCAGCATTTT.

This clonotype was seen only a few times. V usage is TRBV12-2 and J usage is TRBJ1-1; TRBD1 was called by the table and not checked on the DNA. TRBV12-2 is labeled a pseudogene. CDR3 length equals 17 residues. The CDR3 loop reads CASRPEGEIRGDTEAFF. The CDR3 DNA reads as TGTGCAAGTCGCCCGGAGGGGGAGATCCGAGGGGACACTGAAGCTTTCTTT.

The V gene is TRBV10-3, the J gene TRBJ2-1; 11 bases line up with TRBD2. Trimming took 8 bases from V and 6 from J; bases not matched to a gene: 6. The CDR3 covers 14 residues. Germline lookup yields CDR1 ENHRY and CDR2 SYGVKD. The CDR3 reads CAISFGTSGNEQFF. The CDR3 DNA reads TGTGCCATCTCCTTCGGGACTAGCGGCAATGAGCAGTTCTTC.

This clonotype was seen a few times. The chain uses TRBV6-2 or TRBV6-3 and TRBJ2-2, with D possibly TRBD1 on 6 matching bases. Germline lookup yields CDR1 MNHEY and CDR2 SVGEGT. Trimming took off 7 bases at V and 3 bases at J, with 15 bases between the two ends. CDR3 length: 15 residues. The CDR3, as DNA: TGTGCCAGCAACCTGCGTTGGGGGCACACCGGGGAGCTGTTTTTT. Amino acid sequence: CASNLRWGHTGELFF.

This clonotype occurred many times. The chain combines TRBV30 with TRBJ2-7, with D unresolved. In germline, CDR1 is GTSNPN, CDR2 SVGIG (reference sequence). The V gene lost 2 bases and the J gene lost 5 bases, with 13 bases spanning the gap. The CDR3 covers 13 residues. This CDR3 reads CAWSSGPMDEQYF. The CDR3 nucleotides are TGTGCCTGGAGTAGTGGCCCAATGGACGAGCAGTACTTC.

This clonotype was counted many times. V gene TRBV12-3 or TRBV12-4 combines with J gene TRBJ2-1, with D perhaps TRBD1 (6 bases). This CDR3 spans 13 amino acids. V lost 5 bases, J lost 6 bases, and 11 bases lay in between. DNA of the CDR3: TGTGCCAGCAGTGGCAGGGGAGTCAATGAGCAGTTCTTC. It specifies CASSGRGVNEQFF.

In this sample, this clonotype turned up many times. This rearrangement joins TRBV10-3 to TRBJ1-4; TRBD1 matches 9 bases. Germline V gives CDR1 ENHRY, CDR2 SYGVKD. The CDR3 consists of 14 residues. With 4 bases clipped from V and 8 bases from J, the junction kept 5 bases outside the gene matches. DNA of the CDR3: TGTGCCATCAGTGGGACAGGGGCGGAGGAAAAACTGTTTTTT. This translates into CAISGTGAEEKLFF.